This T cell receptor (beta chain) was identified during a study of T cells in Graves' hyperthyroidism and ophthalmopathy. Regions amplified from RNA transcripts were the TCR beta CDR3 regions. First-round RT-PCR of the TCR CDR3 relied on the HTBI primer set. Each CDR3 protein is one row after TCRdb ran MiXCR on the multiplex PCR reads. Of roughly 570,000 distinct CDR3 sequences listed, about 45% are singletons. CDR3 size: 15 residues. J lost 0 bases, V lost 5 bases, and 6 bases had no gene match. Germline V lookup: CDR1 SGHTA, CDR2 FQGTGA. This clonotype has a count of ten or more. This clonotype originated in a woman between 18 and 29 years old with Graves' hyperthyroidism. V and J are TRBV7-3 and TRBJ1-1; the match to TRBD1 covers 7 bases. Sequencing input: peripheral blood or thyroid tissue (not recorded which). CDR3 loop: CASSTQGGLNTEAFF. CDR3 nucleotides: TGTGCCAGCAGCACCCAAGGGGGCTTGAACACTGAAGCTTTCTTT. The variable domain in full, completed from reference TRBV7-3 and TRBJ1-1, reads GAGVSQTPSNKVTEKGKYVELRCDPISGHTALYWYRQSLGQGPEFLIYFQGTGAADDSGLPNDRFFAVRPEGSVSTLKIQRTERGDSAVYLCASSTQGGLNTEAFFGQGTRLTVV.